This T cell receptor (beta chain) is from a study of cytomegalovirus exposure and HLA in healthy donors. General study findings and limits: According to a later analysis, most TCR beta chains associated with CMV appeared HLA-restricted. In an earlier analysis, most TCR beta V segments were productive about 87% or about 30% of the time. Immune exposure information comprised only CMV serostatus.

Looked up from germline, CDR1 is SGHTA and CDR2 is FQGNSA. The CDR3 is 16 residues long. Losses at the gene ends were 0 bases for V and 8 bases for J; bases not matched to a gene: 8. Regarding this clone: Its antigen remains unknown.

The PCR was carried out with 60 Vbeta primers and 13 Jbeta primers. TCRdb's table, derived via immunoSEQ multiplex PCR, lists solely in-frame clones and lacks some. The sample has fewer than 200,000 clones, 80% seen once. The clonotype was recovered from a man aged 25-40 years in good health and CMV-seronegative. The chain uses TRBV7-2 and TRBJ2-1; TRBD2 matches at 9 bases. The sequencing sample was made of PBMCs. CDR3 protein: CASSLAGSGRSHEQFF. Written as DNA, the CDR3 is TGTGCCAGCAGCTTAGCGGGTAGCGGGAGAAGCCATGAGCAGTTCTTC.